This entry lists 8 T cell receptor beta chains sequenced from one sample in a study of cytomegalovirus exposure and HLA in healthy donors. Primers included in the PCR were 60 Vbeta and 13 Jbeta primers. TCRdb's table, derived via immunoSEQ multiplex PCR, lists solely in-frame clones and lacks some. This sample's clone table lists some 110,000 clones. The sequenced sample consisted of PBMCs. All receptors come from a man aged 40-49 years in good health and CMV-seropositive.

The CDR3 protein is CASSLLGEYNEQFF. The CDR3 region has the DNA TGTGCCAGCAGCTTGTTGGGCGAGTACAATGAGCAGTTCTTC. The chain has TRBV7-6 and TRBJ2-1; D unclear. The germline CDR1 and CDR2 sequences are SGHVS and FNYEAQ. V was clipped by 3 bases and J by 4 bases, with 10 bases between them. CDR3 length equals 14 residues. Full variable domain (rest looked up from reference TRBV7-6 and TRBJ2-1): GAGVSQSPRYKVTKRGQDVALRCDPISGHVSLYWYRQALGQGPEFLTYFNYEAQQDKSGLPNDRFSAERPEGSISTLTIQRTEQRDSAMYRCASSLLGEYNEQFFGPGTRLTVL.

The V call is TRBV5-1, the J call TRBJ2-5, with a tentative D call TRBD1 (6 bases). Germline V gene lookup returns CDR1 SGHRS and CDR2 YFSETQ. Trimming shortened V by 0 bases and J by 5 bases, and 11 bases separated the two germline ends. The CDR3 covers 14 residues. CDR3: CASSLDRVGETQYF. Written as DNA, the CDR3 is TGCGCCAGCAGCTTGGACAGGGTTGGGGAGACCCAGTACTTC.

The chain combines TRBV5-1 with TRBJ1-1; 7 bases match TRBD1. Germline V gene lookup returns CDR1 SGHRS and CDR2 YFSETQ. V lost 4 bases to trimming and J lost 5 bases; unmatched junction nucleotides: 11. This CDR3 spans 15 amino acids. CDR3 DNA sequence: TGCGCCAGCAGCAACTTAGGAACAGGGGAGACTGAAGCTTTCTTT. The encoded protein is CASSNLGTGETEAFF. The entire variable domain, with the rest obtained from reference TRBV5-1 and TRBJ1-1, is as follows: KAGVTQTPRYLIKTRGQQVTLSCSPISGHRSVSWYQQTPGQGLQFLFEYFSETQRNKGNFPGRFSGRQFSNSRSEMNVSTLELGDSALYLCASSNLGTGETEAFFGQGTRLTVV.

This chain uses TRBV2 with TRBJ2-2; no definite D call. V lost 4 bases and J lost 6, with 9 bases in between. The CDR3 loop spans 13 amino acids. Germline CDR1 reads SNHLY; CDR2 reads FYNNEI. The CDR3, as DNA: TGTGCCAGCAGTGGTTTTGGGCCCGGGGAGCTGTTTTTT. Protein sequence: CASSGFGPGELFF.

The chain links TRBV13 to TRBJ2-7, with a tentative D call TRBD1 (5 bases). The V and J ends lost 0 bases and 3 bases respectively, with 9 bases between them. Germline assignment: CDR1 PRHDT and CDR2 FYEKMQ (reference sequence). This CDR3 is built from 14 residues. CDR3 loop: CASSLGDSRYEQYF. CDR3 coding DNA: TGTGCCAGCAGCTTAGGAGACAGCCGCTACGAGCAGTACTTC.

On this clone: This sample also contains other DNA sequences that code for the same CDR3. The chain joins TRBV19 to TRBJ2-1; D remains unclear. CDR1 LNHDA and CDR2 SQIVND come from the germline V gene (reference sequence). This CDR3 region has 15 residues. With 4 bases removed from V and 0 bases from J, the gap between germline ends came to 10 bases. The CDR3 is CASSSTSGSYNEQFF. The CDR3 nucleotides read TGTGCCAGTAGTAGTACATCGGGCTCCTACAATGAGCAGTTCTTC.

CDR3 nucleotides: TGCAGCGTTGAAGTCGGGGAGCCGAATGAAAAACTGTTTTTT. Its translation: CSVEVGEPNEKLFF. This sequence joins TRBV29-1 and TRBJ1-4; D not certain. Germline V CDR1 and CDR2: SQVTM, ANQGSEA. This CDR3 has 14 amino acids. V was pared by 1 base and J by 5 bases, with 11 bases between.

The chain recombines TRBV16 with TRBJ1-1; 7 bases are shared with TRBD1. The germline gives CDR1 KGHSY, CDR2 FQNENV. The CDR3 extends over 18 amino acids. With V trimmed by 1 base and J by 0 bases, 11 bases remained unmatched. The CDR3 nucleotides are TGTGCCAGCAGCCAATTCAGTACAGGAGGGGGCCTGAACACTGAAGCTTTCTTT. This encodes CASSQFSTGGGLNTEAFF.